What follows describes a single TCR beta chain. Its matching antigen is unknown. These data come from a study of shared clonotypes between healthy human individuals. Deep-level settings were used for running the assay. Tens of thousands of T cell genomes, or approximately 280 ng DNA, went into unsorted PBMC replicate PCRs. Data came from immunoSEQ multiplex PCR; TCRdb stores just in-frame clones and leaves some out. In the table there are about 480,000 clones, roughly 79% of which are singletons. Study findings and constraints: With few donors, the genetic and exposure-history diversity represented was limited.

There are 16 residues in the CDR3. V lost 1 base to trimming and J lost 0 bases, with 10 bases between them. Germline V gene lookup returns CDR1 SGHVS and CDR2 FNYEAQ. Sequenced input: PBMCs. The sequence derives from a woman aged 40 to 49 in good health. Some clones in this sample may be carry-over from other donors' samples. The chain uses TRBV7-6 and TRBJ2-1; unclear D gene. In DNA form, the CDR3 reads TGTGCCAGCAGCTTAGGACTGCGTAGCTCCTACAATGAGCAGTTCTTC. It codes for CASSLGLRSSYNEQFF.